The rows below give T cell receptor beta chains drawn from one sample of a study of cytomegalovirus exposure and HLA in healthy donors. Sequencing was performed with immunoSEQ multiplex PCR; in TCRdb, only in-frame clones are kept and a portion is missing. Of 100,000 to 150,000 clones in the sample, around 74% were seen once. The sample comprised PBMCs. The receptors shown here come from a woman aged 50 to 65 in good health and CMV-seropositive. Each CDR3 is given with its conserved first and last residue. A D gene is named only where the DNA matches it firmly.

TRBV5-1	TRBJ2-3	TRBD1	TGCGCCAGCAGCTACCGGGACAGGGATGCAGATACGCAGTATTTT	CASSYRDRDADTQYF
TRBV11-3	TRBJ2-3	TRBD2	TGTGCCAGCAGCTCGGGACTAAATTCGGTTACGCAGTATTTT	CASSSGLNSVTQYF
TRBV7-9	TRBJ2-5	.	TGTGCCAGCAGCTTGTCGGGACAAGAGACCCAGTACTTC	CASSLSGQETQYF
TRBV29-1	TRBJ2-7	.	TGCAGCATGAGAGGGACCTACGAGCAGTACTTC	CSMRGTYEQYF
TRBV27	TRBJ2-7	.	TGTGCCAGCAGTTTGGAAGGAACTCGGGGAGGCGAGCAGTACTTC	CASSLEGTRGGEQYF
TRBV7-9	TRBJ1-1	.	TGTGCCAGCAGCTTAGTTTTCGGTACGGGAGCTTTCTTT	CASSLVFGTGAFF
TRBV6-5	TRBJ2-1	TRBD2	TGTGCCAGCACGGGGGGGGGCAATGAGCAGTTCTTC	CASTGGGNEQFF
TRBV7-6	TRBJ2-7	TRBD1	TGTGCCAGCAGCCCGACAGGGGGCCGGTACGAGCAGTACTTC	CASSPTGGRYEQYF
TRBV30	TRBJ1-5	.	TGTGCCTGGAGTGAACCCGGGACAAGATTTTATAGCAATCAGCCCCAGCATTTT	CAWSEPGTRFYSNQPQHF
TRBV11-3	TRBJ2-5	TRBD2	TGTGCCAGCAGCTTAGGGGGACTAGCGGGGACACAAGAGACCCAGTACTTC	CASSLGGLAGTQETQYF